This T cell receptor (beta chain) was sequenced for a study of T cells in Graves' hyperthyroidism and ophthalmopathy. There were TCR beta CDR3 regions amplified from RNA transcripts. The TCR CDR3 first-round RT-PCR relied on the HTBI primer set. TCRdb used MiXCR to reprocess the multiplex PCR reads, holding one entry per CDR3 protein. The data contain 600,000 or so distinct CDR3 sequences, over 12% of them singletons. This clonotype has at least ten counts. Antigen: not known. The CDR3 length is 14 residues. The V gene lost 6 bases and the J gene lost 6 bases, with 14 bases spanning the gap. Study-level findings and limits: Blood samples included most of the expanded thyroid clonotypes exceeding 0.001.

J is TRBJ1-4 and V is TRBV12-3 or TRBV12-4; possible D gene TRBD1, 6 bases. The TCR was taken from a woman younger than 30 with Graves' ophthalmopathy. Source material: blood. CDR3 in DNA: TGTGCCAGCAGGGCGGACAGTTTATATGAAAAACTGTTTTTT. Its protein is CASRADSLYEKLFF.